This entry lists 5 T cell receptor beta chains sequenced from one sample in a study of CD8+ T cells in alopecia areata. Extraction and reverse transcription of RNA yielded cDNA as the sequencing template. Repertoires were generated with immunoSEQ multiplex PCR, while TCRdb's copy carries only in-frame clones and drops some. The table shows about 150,000 clones, with roughly 62% occurring only once. The input for sequencing was CD4+ T cells sorted from blood, taken at week 0. The receptors derive from a human donor with alopecia areata.

J is TRBJ2-5 and V is TRBV30, with TRBD2 identical over 7 bases. The CDR3 covers 14 residues. J was trimmed by 7 bases and V by 0 bases; bases with no gene match: 8. Per the germline V gene, CDR1 is GTSNPN and CDR2 is SVGIG (reference sequence). The CDR3 DNA sequence: TGTGCCTGGAGTGTGGGGACTACCTCTGGGACCCAGTACTTC. Amino acids: CAWSVGTTSGTQYF.

V and J are TRBV29-1 and TRBJ1-2; possible D gene TRBD1, 6 bases. The length of the CDR3 is 14 residues. Germline CDR1 and CDR2: SQVTM and ANQGSEA. V was pared by 4 bases and J by 0 bases, with 12 bases between. CDR3 sequence reads: CSVGTTGPNYGYTF. CDR3 DNA sequence: TGCAGCGTTGGGACGACAGGCCCTAACTATGGCTACACCTTC.

The rearrangement uses TRBV19 and TRBJ2-5; D might be TRBD2 (5 bases). Trimming took 6 bases from V and 0 from J, leaving 11 bases between them. Germline CDR1 and CDR2: LNHDA and SQIVND (reference sequence). The CDR3 consists of 14 residues. The CDR3 is CASSILGNQETQYF. CDR3 DNA sequence: TGTGCCAGTAGCATACTAGGGAACCAAGAGACCCAGTACTTC.

The chain couples TRBV29-1 to TRBJ1-4; 7 nucleotides align to TRBD1. Germline trimming cut 6 bases from V and 8 bases from J; bases unmatched to any gene: 9. The CDR3 extends over 13 amino acids. Germline values: CDR1 SQVTM, CDR2 ANQGSEA. The CDR3 DNA is TGCAGCGTCGTTCACAGGGGAGGGGAAAAACTGTTTTTT. Protein sequence: CSVVHRGGEKLFF.

V and J are TRBV5-1 and TRBJ1-2; the D is unclear. The germline V gene has CDR1 SGHRS and CDR2 YFSETQ. CDR3 length: 14 residues. Trimming shortened V by 2 bases and J by 4 bases, and 12 bases separated the two germline ends. CDR3 in DNA: TGCGCCAGCAGCTTAAGTTCAGTGACCTATGGCTACACCTTC. Protein: CASSLSSVTYGYTF.